This TCR beta chain comes out of a study of cytomegalovirus exposure and HLA in healthy donors. General study findings and limits: Generally TCR sequences proved uncommon, though certain public TCRs appeared in numerous donors. Most CMV-associated TCR beta chains were later found to appear HLA-restricted.

13 Jbeta primers and 60 Vbeta primers were used for the PCR. Some clones are missing from TCRdb's copy, which holds only in-frame ones; the method was immunoSEQ multiplex PCR. Counted here are approximately 190,000 clones, more than 75% occurring once; the ten biggest clones make up approximately 0.8%. This clone was counted a few times. Its antigen is still unknown. The sequence derives from a woman aged 18-29 years in good health and CMV-seronegative. Sequencing was done on a sample of PBMCs.

CDR3 loop: CAISQGYEQYF. DNA of the CDR3: TGTGCCATTTCACAGGGGTACGAGCAGTACTTC. The genes are TRBV7-9 and TRBJ2-5; 7 bases align to TRBD1. The tail of the sequence fits TRBJ2-7 better, so the J call may be wrong. The CDR3 spans 11 residues. Germline loops: CDR1 SEHNR, CDR2 FQNEAQ (reference sequence).